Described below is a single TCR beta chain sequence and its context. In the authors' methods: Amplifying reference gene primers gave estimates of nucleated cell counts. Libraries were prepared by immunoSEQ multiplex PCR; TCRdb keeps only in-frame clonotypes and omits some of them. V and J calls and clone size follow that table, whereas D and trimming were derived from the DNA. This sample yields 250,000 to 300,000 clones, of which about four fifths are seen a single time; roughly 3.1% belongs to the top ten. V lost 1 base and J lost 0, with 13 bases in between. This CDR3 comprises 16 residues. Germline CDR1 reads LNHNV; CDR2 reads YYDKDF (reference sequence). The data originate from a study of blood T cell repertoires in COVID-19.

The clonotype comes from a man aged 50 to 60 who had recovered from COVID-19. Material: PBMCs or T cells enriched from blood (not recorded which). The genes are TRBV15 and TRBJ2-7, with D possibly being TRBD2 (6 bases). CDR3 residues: CATSRVRGRVSYEQYF. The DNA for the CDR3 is TGTGCCACCAGCAGAGTACGGGGGAGAGTCTCCTACGAGCAGTACTTC.